This is a list of T cell receptor beta chains from one sample in a study of blood T cell repertoires in COVID-19. Clones were sequenced by immunoSEQ multiplex PCR, and TCRdb holds only the in-frame ones, with some missing. The sample contains fewer than 200,000 clones, roughly nine tenths of which appear only once. The sample comprised peripheral blood. These receptors originate from a man between 65 and 79 years old with active or convalescent COVID-19. Both conserved end residues are part of each CDR3. A D gene is named only where the DNA matches it firmly. Clone sizes are given selectively: once, few, many, or a class where the clone is expanded.

j_call d_call clone_size v_call cdr3_nt cdr3_aa
TRBJ2-5 . . TRBV14 TGTGCCAGCAGCCAAGTGGTAGGGAGCTTAGAGACCCAGTACTTC CASSQVVGSLETQYF
TRBJ2-5 TRBD1 . TRBV7-2 TGTGCCAGCAGCTTAGCAAGACAGGGGGCCGGGGAGACCCAGTACTTC CASSLARQGAGETQYF
TRBJ2-6 TRBD1 . TRBV7-2 TGTGCCAGCAGCTTATACAGGGGGGCGTCCTCTTCTGGGGCCAACGTCCTGACTTTC CASSLYRGASSSGANVLTF
TRBJ1-2 . . TRBV6-5 TGTGCCAGTTCCAACCCTAATGGCTACACCTTC CASSNPNGYTF
TRBJ2-7 . . TRBV3-1/TRBV3-2 TGTGCCAGCAGCTCCCTCCAGGGGTACGAGCAGTACTTC CASSSLQGYEQYF
TRBJ1-4 . once TRBV4-3 TGCGCCAGCAGCCAAGATCTAGGGACAAGTAATGAAAAACTGTTTTTT CASSQDLGTSNEKLFF
TRBJ2-7 . . TRBV4-3 TGCGCCAGCAGCCAAGATATGGCGAGGAACGAGCAGTACTTC CASSQDMARNEQYF
TRBJ1-1 . . TRBV9 TGTGCCAGCAGCCCCAGGATGAACACTGAAGCTTTCTTT CASSPRMNTEAFF
TRBJ1-4 TRBD1 . TRBV5-1 TGCGCCAGCAGCCCGGGACAGAGAAATGAAAAACTGTTTTTT CASSPGQRNEKLFF
TRBJ2-3 . . TRBV24-1 TGTGCCACCAGTGATCCCAGGGCCAGCACAGATACGCAGTATTTT CATSDPRASTDTQYF
TRBJ2-7 . . TRBV18 TGTGCCAGCTCCCCTCCGGGTCTTCCCTACGAGCAGTACTTC CASSPPGLPYEQYF
TRBJ1-2 . . TRBV4-1 TGCGCCAGCAGCCAAGGGGTGGGCAGCTTCTATGGCTACACCTTC CASSQGVGSFYGYTF
TRBJ1-4 TRBD1 . TRBV7-6 TGTGCCAGCAGCCCCGGACAGGGGGTCTTTAATGAAAAACTGTTTTTT CASSPGQGVFNEKLFF
TRBJ1-1 TRBD1 . TRBV6-5 TGTGCCAGCAGTTACGACAGGGATTTGAACACTGAAGCTTTCTTT CASSYDRDLNTEAFF
TRBJ1-6 . . TRBV7-6 TGTGCCAGCAGCTTAGCCCCCCCTACAGGGTCCTATAATTCACCCCTCCACTTT CASSLAPPTGSYNSPLHF
TRBJ2-2 TRBD2 . TRBV27 TGTGCCAGCAGTTTATTCGAGCGGGGGGGCCCCGGGGAGCTGTTTTTT CASSLFERGGPGELFF
TRBJ2-1 TRBD2 . TRBV7-9 TGTGCCAGCAGCCCCCGGGGAGCGGGGGGTCACAATGAGCAGTTCTTC CASSPRGAGGHNEQFF
TRBJ1-2 . . TRBV6-5 TGTGCCAGCAGTTACTCGGGGCCAGCCACTAACTATGGCTACACCTTC CASSYSGPATNYGYTF
TRBJ1-2 TRBD1 . TRBV6-2/TRBV6-3 TGTGCCAGCAGTCCGGGACAGGGGAGGAGGTACTATGGCTACACCTTC CASSPGQGRRYYGYTF
TRBJ1-1 . once TRBV28 TGTGCCAGCAGCTCCCTTACAGTCCTGAACACTGAAGCTTTCTTT CASSSLTVLNTEAFF
TRBJ2-3 . . TRBV9 TGTGCCAGCAGCCCACGCGGGGCGGGGGCCTACACAGATACGCAGTATTTT CASSPRGAGAYTDTQYF
TRBJ2-2 . . TRBV2 TGTGCCAGCAGTGAAGGGGCAGGGCTCTTTAACACCGGGGAGCTGTTTTTT CASSEGAGLFNTGELFF
TRBJ1-4 . . TRBV2 TGTGCCAGCAGACCTGACAGGCAGGGTAATGAAAAACTGTTTTTT CASRPDRQGNEKLFF
TRBJ1-5 . few TRBV14 TGTGCCAGCAGCCAATCAGGGCGTCAGCCCCAGCATTTT CASSQSGRQPQHF
TRBJ2-1 TRBD1 . TRBV7-3 TGTGCCAGCAGTTTACAGGGGGTCTACAATGAGCAGTTCTTC CASSLQGVYNEQFF
TRBJ1-2 . once TRBV28 TGTGCCAGCAGTTTGAGTGCAGGGCACTATGGCTACACCTTC CASSLSAGHYGYTF
TRBJ1-5 . . TRBV30 TGTGCCTGGAGTTCTCTAAATCAGCCCCAGCATTTT CAWSSLNQPQHF
TRBJ1-2 . . TRBV5-5 TGTGCCAGCAGCTTGGGTTGGCTCAGGGTGAACTATGGCTACACCTTC CASSLGWLRVNYGYTF
TRBJ2-7 TRBD1 . TRBV6-6 TGTGCCAGCAGTAATGGACAGGGCTCCTACGAGCAGTACTTC CASSNGQGSYEQYF
TRBJ2-3 TRBD2 . TRBV7-3 TGTGCCAGCAGCAAAGGACTAGTGACAGATACGCAGTATTTT CASSKGLVTDTQYF
TRBJ1-2 TRBD1 . TRBV15 TGTGCCACCAGCGCAGGGGGTAATGGCTACACCTTC CATSAGGNGYTF
TRBJ1-5 . few TRBV28 TGTGCCAGCACCCCCACCAGTGGCAATCAGCCCCAGCATTTT CASTPTSGNQPQHF
TRBJ2-7 . . TRBV7-2 TGTGCCAGCAGCACTGACATAACCTACGAGCAGTACTTC CASSTDITYEQYF
TRBJ1-1 . . TRBV5-6 TGTGCCAGCAGCTTAGGTCGGGGAACTGAAGCTTTCTTT CASSLGRGTEAFF
TRBJ2-1 TRBD1 . TRBV13 TGTGCCAGCAGCCTTATACCGGGACAGGGTAGCTCCTACAATGAGCAGTTCTTC CASSLIPGQGSSYNEQFF
TRBJ1-1 TRBD1 once TRBV5-5 TGTGCCAGCAGCTCCCGACAGGGCAGGACTGAAGCTTTCTTT CASSSRQGRTEAFF
TRBJ1-5 . . TRBV7-8 TGTGCCAGCAGCCAAAGAGCGACCACCCAGCCCCAGCATTTT CASSQRATTQPQHF
TRBJ1-2 . . TRBV6-5 TGTGCCAGCAGATGGACAAGGGATTATGGCTACACCTTC CASRWTRDYGYTF
TRBJ2-5 TRBD1 . TRBV15 TGTGCCACCAGCAGAAGGACCCCTGGACAGGGGGAGAGGGAGACCCAGTACTTC CATSRRTPGQGERETQYF
TRBJ1-1 . . TRBV2 TGTGCCAGCAGCCAAAACAGGGTTCTATCTTTCTTT CASSQNRVLSFF
TRBJ1-1 . once TRBV19 TGTGCCAGTAAGACCGGGAGCCTGAACACTGAAGCTTTCTTT CASKTGSLNTEAFF
TRBJ1-2 TRBD1 . TRBV2 TGTGCCAGTGGGACAGGGGGGAGCTATGGCTACACCTTC CASGTGGSYGYTF
TRBJ2-1 TRBD2 . TRBV28 TGTGCCAGCAGTTTTGAATTGGGAGGCGGGAGGCCCGCGGATGAGCAGTTCTTC CASSFELGGGRPADEQFF
TRBJ2-7 . . TRBV4-1 TGCGCCAGCAGCCTACAGGGTTGGGGCGAGCAGTACTTC CASSLQGWGEQYF